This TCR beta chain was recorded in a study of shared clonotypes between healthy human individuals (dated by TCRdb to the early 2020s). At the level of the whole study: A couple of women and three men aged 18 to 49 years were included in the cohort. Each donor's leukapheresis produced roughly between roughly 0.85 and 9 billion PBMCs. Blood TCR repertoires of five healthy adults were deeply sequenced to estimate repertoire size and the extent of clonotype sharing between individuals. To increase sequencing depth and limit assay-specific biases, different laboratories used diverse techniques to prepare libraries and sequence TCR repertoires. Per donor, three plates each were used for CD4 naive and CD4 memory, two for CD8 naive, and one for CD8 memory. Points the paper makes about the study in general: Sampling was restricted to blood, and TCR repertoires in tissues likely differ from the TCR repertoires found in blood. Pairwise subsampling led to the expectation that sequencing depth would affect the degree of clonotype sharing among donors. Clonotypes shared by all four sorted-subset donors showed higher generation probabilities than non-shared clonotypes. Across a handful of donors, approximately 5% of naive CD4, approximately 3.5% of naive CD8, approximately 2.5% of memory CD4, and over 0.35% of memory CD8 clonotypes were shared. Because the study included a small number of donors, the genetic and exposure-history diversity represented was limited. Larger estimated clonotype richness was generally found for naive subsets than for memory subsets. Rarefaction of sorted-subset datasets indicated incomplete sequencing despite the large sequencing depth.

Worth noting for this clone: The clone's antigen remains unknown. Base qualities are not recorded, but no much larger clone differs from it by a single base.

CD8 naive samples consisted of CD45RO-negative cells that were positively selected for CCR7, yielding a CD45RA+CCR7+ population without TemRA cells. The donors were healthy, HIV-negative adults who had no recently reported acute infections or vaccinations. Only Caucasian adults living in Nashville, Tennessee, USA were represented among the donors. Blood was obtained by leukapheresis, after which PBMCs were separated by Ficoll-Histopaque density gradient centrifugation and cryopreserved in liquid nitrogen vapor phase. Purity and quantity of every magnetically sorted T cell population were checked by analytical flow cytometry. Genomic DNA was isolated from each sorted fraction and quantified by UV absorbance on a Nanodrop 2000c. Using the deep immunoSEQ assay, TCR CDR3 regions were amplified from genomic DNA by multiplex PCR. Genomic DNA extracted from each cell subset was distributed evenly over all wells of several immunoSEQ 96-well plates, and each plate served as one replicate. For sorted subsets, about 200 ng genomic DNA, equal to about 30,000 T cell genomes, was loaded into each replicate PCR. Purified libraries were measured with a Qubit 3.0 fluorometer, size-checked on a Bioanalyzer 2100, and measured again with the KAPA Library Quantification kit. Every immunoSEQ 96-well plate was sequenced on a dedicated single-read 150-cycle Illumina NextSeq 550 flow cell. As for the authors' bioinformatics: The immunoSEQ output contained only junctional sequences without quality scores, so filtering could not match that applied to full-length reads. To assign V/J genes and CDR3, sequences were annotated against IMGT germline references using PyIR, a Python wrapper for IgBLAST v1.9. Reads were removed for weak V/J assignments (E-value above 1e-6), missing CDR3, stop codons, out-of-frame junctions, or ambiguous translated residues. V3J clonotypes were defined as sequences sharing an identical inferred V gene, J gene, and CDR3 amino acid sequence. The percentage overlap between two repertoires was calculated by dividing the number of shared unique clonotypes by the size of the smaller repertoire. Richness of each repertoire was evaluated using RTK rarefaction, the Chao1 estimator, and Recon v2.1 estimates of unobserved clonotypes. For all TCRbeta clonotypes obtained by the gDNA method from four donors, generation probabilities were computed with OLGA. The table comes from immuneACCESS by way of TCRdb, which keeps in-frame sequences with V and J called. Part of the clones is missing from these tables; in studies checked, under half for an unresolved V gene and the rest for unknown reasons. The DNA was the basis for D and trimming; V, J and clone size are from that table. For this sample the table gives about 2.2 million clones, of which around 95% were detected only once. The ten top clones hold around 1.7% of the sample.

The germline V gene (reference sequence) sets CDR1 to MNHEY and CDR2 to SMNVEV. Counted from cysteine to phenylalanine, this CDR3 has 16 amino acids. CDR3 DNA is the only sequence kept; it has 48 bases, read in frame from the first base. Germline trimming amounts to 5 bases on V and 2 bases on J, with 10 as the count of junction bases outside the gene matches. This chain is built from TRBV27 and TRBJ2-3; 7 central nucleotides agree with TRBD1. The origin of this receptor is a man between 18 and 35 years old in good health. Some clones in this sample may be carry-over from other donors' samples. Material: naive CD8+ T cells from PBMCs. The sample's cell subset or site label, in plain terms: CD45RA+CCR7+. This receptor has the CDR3 CASSPDRAFVTDTQYF. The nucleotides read TGTGCCAGCAGTCCCGACAGGGCGTTCGTCACAGATACGCAGTATTTT.